The T cell receptor beta chain described here comes from a study of T cell responses to AZD1222 COVID-19 vaccine. Study conclusions and caveats: No day 14 peak samples; only post-peak repertoires were characterized. Spike-specific TCR breadth and depth grew following two AZD1222 doses. In a largely white British group with more females than males, clonal diversity was possibly underestimated.

This clone was seen a handful of times. The antigen remains unidentified. TCRdb's copy holds only in-frame clones and misses some; the assay was immunoSEQ multiplex PCR. Of 100,000 or so clones listed, about 90% are singletons. The sequence was obtained from an adult who received the AZD1222 COVID-19 vaccine. This sample comprised peripheral blood, obtained 28 days after the second AZD1222 dose.

The CDR3 DNA sequence: TGTGCCACCAGTGATCTCTCCTACGAGCAGTACTTC. Protein sequence: CATSDLSYEQYF. This sequence joins TRBV24-1 and TRBJ2-7, with D unclear. The CDR3 is made up of 12 amino acids. Looked up from germline, CDR1 is KGHDR and CDR2 is SFDVKD. With 3 bases removed from V and 0 bases from J, the gap between germline ends came to 2 bases.